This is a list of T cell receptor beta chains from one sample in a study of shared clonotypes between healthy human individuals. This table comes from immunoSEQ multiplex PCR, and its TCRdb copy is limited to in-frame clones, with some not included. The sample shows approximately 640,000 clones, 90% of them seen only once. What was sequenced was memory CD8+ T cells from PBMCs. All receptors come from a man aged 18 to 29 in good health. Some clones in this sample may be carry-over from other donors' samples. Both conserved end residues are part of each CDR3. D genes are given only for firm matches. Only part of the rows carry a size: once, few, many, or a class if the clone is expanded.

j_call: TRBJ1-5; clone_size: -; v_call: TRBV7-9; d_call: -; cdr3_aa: CASSFAGPNQPQHF; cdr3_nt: TGTGCCAGCAGCTTCGCAGGGCCCAATCAGCCCCAGCATTTT
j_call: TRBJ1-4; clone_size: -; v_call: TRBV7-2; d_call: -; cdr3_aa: CASSLNGRRDPNEKLFF; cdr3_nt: TGTGCCAGCAGCTTAAATGGGCGCAGGGACCCTAATGAAAAACTGTTTTTT
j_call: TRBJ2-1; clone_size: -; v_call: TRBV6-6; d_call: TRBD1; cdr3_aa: CASSLGDRVYNEQFF; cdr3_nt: TGTGCCAGCAGCCTTGGGGACAGGGTTTACAATGAGCAGTTCTTC
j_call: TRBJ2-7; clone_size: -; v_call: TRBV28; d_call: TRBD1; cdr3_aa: CASSFAGTGPFYEQYF; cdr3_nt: TGTGCCAGCAGTTTCGCGGGGACAGGGCCCTTCTACGAGCAGTACTTC
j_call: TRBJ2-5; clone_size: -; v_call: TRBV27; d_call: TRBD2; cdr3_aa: CASSLGLAGNPQYF; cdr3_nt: TGTGCCAGCTCACTCGGGCTAGCGGGCAACCCGCAGTACTTC
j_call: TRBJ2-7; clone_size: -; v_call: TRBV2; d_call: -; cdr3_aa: CASNLLYKKGSYEQYF; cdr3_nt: TGTGCCAGCAATCTCCTGTACAAAAAAGGGTCCTACGAGCAGTACTTC
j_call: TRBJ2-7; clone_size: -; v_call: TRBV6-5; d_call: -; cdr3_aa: CASRSGVREYF; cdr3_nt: TGTGCCAGCAGGTCCGGGGTCCGGGAGTACTTC
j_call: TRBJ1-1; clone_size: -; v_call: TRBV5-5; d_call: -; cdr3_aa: CASSFLFPNTEAFF; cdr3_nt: TGTGCCAGCAGCTTTTTGTTTCCGAACACTGAAGCTTTCTTT
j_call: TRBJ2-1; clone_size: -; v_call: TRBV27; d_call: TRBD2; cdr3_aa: CASSPSSGRAPNEQFF; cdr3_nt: TGTGCCAGCAGTCCCTCAAGCGGGAGGGCCCCCAATGAGCAGTTCTTC
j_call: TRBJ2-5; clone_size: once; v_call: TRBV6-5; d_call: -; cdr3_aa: CASSDRGQETQYF; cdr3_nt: TGTGCCAGCAGTGACCGAGGACAAGAGACCCAGTACTTC
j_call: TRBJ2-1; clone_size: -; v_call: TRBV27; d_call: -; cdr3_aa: CASSLKVRESSGEQFF; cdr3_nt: TGTGCCAGCAGTTTAAAGGTGAGGGAGTCTTCGGGTGAGCAGTTCTTC
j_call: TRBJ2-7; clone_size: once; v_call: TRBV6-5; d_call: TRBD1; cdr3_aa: CASSRGTAYEQYF; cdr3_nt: TGTGCCAGCAGCCGTGGGACAGCGTACGAGCAGTACTTC
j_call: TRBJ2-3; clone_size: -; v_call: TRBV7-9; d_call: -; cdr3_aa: CASSLTGFPKVDTQYF; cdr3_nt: TGTGCCAGCAGCTTAACCGGGTTCCCAAAAGTCGATACGCAGTATTTT
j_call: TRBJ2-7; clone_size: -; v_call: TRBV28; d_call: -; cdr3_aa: CASRRVEGLEQYF; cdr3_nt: TGTGCCAGCAGGCGGGTGGAGGGCCTTGAGCAGTACTTC
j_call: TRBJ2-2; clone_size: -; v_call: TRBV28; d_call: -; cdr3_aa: CATQPVAGNTGELFF; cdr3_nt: TGTGCCACCCAACCCGTAGCAGGGAACACCGGGGAGCTGTTTTTT
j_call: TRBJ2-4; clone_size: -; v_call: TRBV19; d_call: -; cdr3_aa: CASSIRPGRNIQYF; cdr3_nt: TGTGCCAGTAGTATACGCCCGGGAAGAAACATTCAGTACTTC
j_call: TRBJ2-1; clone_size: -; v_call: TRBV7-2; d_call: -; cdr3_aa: CASSYKAGSVYNEQFF; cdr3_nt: TGTGCCAGCAGCTACAAAGCGGGTAGTGTTTACAATGAGCAGTTCTTC
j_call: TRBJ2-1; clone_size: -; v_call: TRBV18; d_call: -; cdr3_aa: CASSKGKSSYNEQFF; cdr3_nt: TGTGCCAGCTCGAAGGGAAAGAGCTCCTACAATGAGCAGTTCTTC
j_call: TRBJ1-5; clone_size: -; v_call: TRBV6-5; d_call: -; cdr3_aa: CASRDRNQPQHF; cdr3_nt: TGTGCCAGCAGGGACCGCAATCAGCCCCAGCATTTT
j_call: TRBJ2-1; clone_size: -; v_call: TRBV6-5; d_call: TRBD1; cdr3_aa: CASSYSTGHIQHEQFF; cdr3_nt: TGTGCCAGCAGTTACTCGACAGGGCATATTCAGCATGAGCAGTTCTTC
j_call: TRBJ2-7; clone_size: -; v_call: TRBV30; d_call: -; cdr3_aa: CAWSVYTLEQYF; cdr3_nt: TGTGCCTGGAGTGTGTACACCCTCGAGCAGTACTTC
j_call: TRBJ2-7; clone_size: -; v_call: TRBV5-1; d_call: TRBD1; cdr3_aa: CASSSSARQGYEQYF; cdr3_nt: TGCGCCAGCAGCTCCTCCGCGAGACAGGGTTACGAGCAGTACTTC
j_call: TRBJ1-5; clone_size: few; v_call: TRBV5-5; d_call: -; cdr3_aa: CASSAGSNQPQHF; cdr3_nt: TGTGCCAGCAGCGCAGGAAGCAATCAGCCCCAGCATTTT
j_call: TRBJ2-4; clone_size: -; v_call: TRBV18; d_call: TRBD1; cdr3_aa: CASSPLHGTGKNIQYF; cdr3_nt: TGTGCCAGCTCACCCTTACACGGGACAGGGAAAAACATTCAGTACTTC
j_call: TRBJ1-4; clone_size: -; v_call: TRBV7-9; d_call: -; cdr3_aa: CASSLAESWANEKLFF; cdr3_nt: TGTGCCAGCAGCTTAGCGGAATCGTGGGCTAATGAAAAACTGTTTTTT
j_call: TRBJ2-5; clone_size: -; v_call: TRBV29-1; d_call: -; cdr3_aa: CSVEGQDYQETQYF; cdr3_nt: TGCAGCGTTGAGGGGCAGGACTACCAAGAGACCCAGTACTTC
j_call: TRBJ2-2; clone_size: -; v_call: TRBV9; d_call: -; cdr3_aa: CASSVEDALNGELFF; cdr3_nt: TGTGCCAGCAGCGTAGAGGACGCGCTGAACGGGGAGCTGTTTTTT
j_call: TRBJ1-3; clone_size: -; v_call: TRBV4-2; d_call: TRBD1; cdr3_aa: CASSQPTTGGIGNTIYF; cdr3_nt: TGTGCCAGCAGCCAGCCGACGACAGGGGGCATTGGAAACACCATATATTTT
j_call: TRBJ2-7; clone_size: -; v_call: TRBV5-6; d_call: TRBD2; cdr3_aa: CASSLASGGASYEQYF; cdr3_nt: TGTGCCAGCAGCTTGGCTAGCGGGGGAGCCTCCTACGAGCAGTACTTC
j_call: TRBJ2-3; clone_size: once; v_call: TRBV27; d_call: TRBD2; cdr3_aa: CASSYGTSGSDTQYF; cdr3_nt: TGTGCCAGCAGCTACGGGACTAGCGGGAGTGATACGCAGTATTTT
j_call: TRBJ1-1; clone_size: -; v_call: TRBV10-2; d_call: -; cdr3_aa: CASIGQNTEAFF; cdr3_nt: TGCGCCAGCATCGGCCAGAACACTGAAGCTTTCTTT
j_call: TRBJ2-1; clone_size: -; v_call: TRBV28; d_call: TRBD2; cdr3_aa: CASSFLAGVSYNEQFF; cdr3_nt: TGTGCCAGCAGTTTTCTAGCGGGAGTGTCCTACAATGAGCAGTTCTTC
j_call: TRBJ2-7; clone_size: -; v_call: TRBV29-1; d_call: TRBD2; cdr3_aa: CSVGLAGTTSYEQYF; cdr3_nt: TGCAGCGTGGGACTAGCGGGTACTACTTCCTACGAGCAGTACTTC
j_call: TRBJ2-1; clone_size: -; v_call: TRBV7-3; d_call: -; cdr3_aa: CASSLSHDSYNEQFF; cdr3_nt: TGTGCCAGCAGCTTATCTCACGACAGTTACAATGAGCAGTTCTTC
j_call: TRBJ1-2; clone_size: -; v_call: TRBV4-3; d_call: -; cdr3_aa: CASSQVLFSAGNYGYTF; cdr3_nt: TGCGCCAGCAGCCAAGTCCTCTTTTCTGCCGGGAACTATGGCTACACCTTC
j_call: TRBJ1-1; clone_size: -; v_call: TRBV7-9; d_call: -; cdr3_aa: CASSLSMNTEAFF; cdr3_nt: TGTGCCAGCAGCTTAAGCATGAACACTGAAGCTTTCTTT
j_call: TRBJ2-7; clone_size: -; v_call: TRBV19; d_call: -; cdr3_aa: CASSIVGGEILLYEQYF; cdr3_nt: TGTGCCAGTAGTATAGTTGGCGGGGAGATTCTCCTTTACGAGCAGTACTTC
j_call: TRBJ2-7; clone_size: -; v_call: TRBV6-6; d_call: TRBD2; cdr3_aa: CASSLRLAGFYEQYF; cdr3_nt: TGTGCCAGCAGTCTTAGACTAGCGGGATTCTACGAGCAGTACTTC
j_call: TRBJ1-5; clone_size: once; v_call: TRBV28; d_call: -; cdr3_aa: CASSLETVNQPQHF; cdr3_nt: TGTGCCAGCAGTTTAGAGACGGTGAATCAGCCCCAGCATTTT
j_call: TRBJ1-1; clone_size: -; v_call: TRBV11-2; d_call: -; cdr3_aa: CATIPVGDTEAFF; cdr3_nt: TGTGCCACCATACCTGTAGGGGACACTGAAGCTTTCTTT
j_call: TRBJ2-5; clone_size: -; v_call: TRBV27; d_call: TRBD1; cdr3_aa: CASSPTGGLETQYF; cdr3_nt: TGTGCCAGCAGCCCGACAGGGGGCCTGGAGACCCAGTACTTC
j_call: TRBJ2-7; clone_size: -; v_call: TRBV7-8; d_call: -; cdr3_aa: CASSLDEGVLLGEQYF; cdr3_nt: TGTGCCAGCAGCTTAGATGAGGGGGTCCTATTAGGGGAGCAGTACTTC
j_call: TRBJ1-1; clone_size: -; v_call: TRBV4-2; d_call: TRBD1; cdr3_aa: CASSQGQGEGTEAFF; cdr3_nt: TGTGCCAGCAGCCAAGGGCAGGGGGAGGGCACTGAAGCTTTCTTT
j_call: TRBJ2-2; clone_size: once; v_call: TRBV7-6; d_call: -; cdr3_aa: CASSLERMDYRNTGELFF; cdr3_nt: TGTGCCAGCAGCTTAGAAAGGATGGACTACCGGAACACCGGGGAGCTGTTTTTT
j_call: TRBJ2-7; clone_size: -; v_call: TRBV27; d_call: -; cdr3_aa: CASSPLTGFEQYF; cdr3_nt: TGTGCCAGCAGTCCCTTAACAGGCTTCGAGCAGTACTTC
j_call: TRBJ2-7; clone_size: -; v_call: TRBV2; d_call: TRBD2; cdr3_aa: CASSGTSGAYEQYF; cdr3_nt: TGTGCCAGCAGTGGGACTAGCGGGGCCTACGAGCAGTACTTC
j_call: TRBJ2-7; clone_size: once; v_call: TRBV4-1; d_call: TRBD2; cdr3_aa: CASSQVAGRDEQYF; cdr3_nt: TGCGCCAGCAGCCAAGTAGCGGGAAGAGACGAGCAGTACTTC
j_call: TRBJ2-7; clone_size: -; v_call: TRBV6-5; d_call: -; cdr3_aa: CASSYSSGHRNYEQYF; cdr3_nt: TGTGCCAGCAGTTACTCATCAGGCCACAGGAACTACGAGCAGTACTTC
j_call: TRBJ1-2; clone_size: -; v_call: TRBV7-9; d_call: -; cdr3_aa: CASSPAGPTYGYTF; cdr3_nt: TGTGCCAGCAGTCCGGCGGGACCGACCTATGGCTACACCTTC
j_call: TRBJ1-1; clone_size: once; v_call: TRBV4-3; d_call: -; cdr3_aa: CASSQLQGTEAFF; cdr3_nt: TGCGCCAGCAGCCAACTACAGGGCACTGAAGCTTTCTTT
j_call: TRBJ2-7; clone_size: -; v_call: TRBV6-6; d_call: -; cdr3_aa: CASSYLPGDEQYF; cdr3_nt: TGTGCCAGCAGTTACCTTCCAGGGGACGAGCAGTACTTC
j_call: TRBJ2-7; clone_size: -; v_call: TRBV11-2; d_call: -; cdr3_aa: CASSLEWGPTYEQYF; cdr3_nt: TGTGCCAGCAGCTTAGAATGGGGACCCACCTACGAGCAGTACTTC
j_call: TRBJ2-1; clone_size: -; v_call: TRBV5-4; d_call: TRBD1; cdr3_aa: CASSPDRGAYNEQFF; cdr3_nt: TGTGCCAGCAGCCCTGACAGGGGGGCCTACAATGAGCAGTTCTTC
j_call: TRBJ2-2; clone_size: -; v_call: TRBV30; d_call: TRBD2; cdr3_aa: CAWSGTSDTGELFF; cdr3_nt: TGTGCCTGGAGCGGGACTAGCGACACCGGGGAGCTGTTTTTT
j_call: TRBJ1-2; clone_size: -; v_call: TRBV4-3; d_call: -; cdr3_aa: CASSQDVRGRYGYTF; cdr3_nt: TGCGCCAGCAGCCAAGATGTCCGGGGAAGGTATGGCTACACCTTC
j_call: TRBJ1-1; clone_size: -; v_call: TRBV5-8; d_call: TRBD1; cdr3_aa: CASSQEGAMNTEAFF; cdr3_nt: TGTGCCAGCAGCCAAGAGGGGGCGATGAACACTGAAGCTTTCTTT
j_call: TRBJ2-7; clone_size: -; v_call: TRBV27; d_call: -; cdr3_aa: CASSFSDSSLAAYEQYF; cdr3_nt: TGTGCCAGCAGTTTTTCGGACAGCTCCCTCGCAGCCTACGAGCAGTACTTC